Listed below are T cell receptor beta chains from one sample, sequenced in a study of blood T cell repertoires in COVID-19. This table comes from immunoSEQ multiplex PCR, and its TCRdb copy is limited to in-frame clones, with some not included. The top ten clones hold 3.5% to 5% of a sample with roughly 95,000 clones, approximately 81% of them seen once. What was sequenced was peripheral blood. The source of these receptors is a man aged 55 to 70 with acute or convalescent COVID-19. The conserved cysteine and the conserved F or W are not part of the CDR3 here.

CDR3aa | j_gene | v_gene
AWSGDLLGEQF | TRBJ2-1 | TRBV30
ASSGDRRIGKEAF | TRBJ1-1 | TRBV19
ASSQEQFTGGLLN | TRBJ2-4 | TRBV4-1
ASSLEGFEGEEY | TRBJ2-7 | TRBV5-4
ASSYEGTSGSRGEQF | TRBJ2-1 | TRBV4-3
ATSSPGRTGYLF | TRBJ2-1 | TRBV24-1
ASSQEGSGREQETQY | TRBJ2-5 | TRBV14
ASSSLDGKNYGYT | TRBJ1-2 | TRBV11-2
ASSQADRDYNEQF | TRBJ2-1 | TRBV4-2
AIMGGNNEQF | TRBJ2-1 | TRBV10-3